These 11 T cell receptor beta chains were all obtained from the same sample, sequenced in a study of blood T cells in healthy people across ages. Alongside a J-beta primer mix, a sample-barcoded 5' primer served in a second PCR lasting about 7 to 11 cycles. From the 5' RACE reads, TCRdb called clonotypes with MiXCR, one entry per CDR3 protein. The data contain about a million distinct CDR3 sequences, about two fifths of them singletons. The specimen sequenced was blood. The receptor source for this set is a man aged 18 to 29 in good health.

This clonotype has just a few counts. V is TRBV6-1 and J is TRBJ1-5; D not certain. V lost 2 bases to trimming and J lost 3 bases, with 8 bases between them. The CDR3 sequence is 14 residues long. The germline V gene has CDR1 MNHNS and CDR2 SASEGT. As DNA, the CDR3 is TGTGCCAGCAGTGAACTCCGGTTCAATCAGCCCCAGCATTTT. It codes for CASSELRFNQPQHF.

This clonotype was seen only a few times. The chain links TRBV20-1 to TRBJ1-6; 7 positions agree with TRBD1. Per germline, CDR1 DFQATT and CDR2 SNEGSKA (reference sequence). The CDR3 is 17 residues long. V was clipped by 0 bases and J by 2 bases; unmatched bases: 7. The CDR3 reads CSARDRGQGAYNSPLHF. The CDR3 DNA follows: TGCAGTGCTAGAGATAGGGGGCAGGGTGCCTATAATTCACCCCTCCACTTT.

V is TRBV20-1 and J is TRBJ1-2; D might be TRBD1 (5 bases). V was shortened by 4 bases and J by 0 bases, with 15 bases between the two germline ends. This CDR3 comprises 15 residues. Germline CDR1 DFQATT, CDR2 SNEGSKA (reference sequence). This chain's CDR3 is CSANLVGGANYGYTF. CDR3 coding DNA: TGCAGTGCTAATTTAGTTGGGGGGGCTAACTATGGCTACACCTTC.

As to this clonotype: The junction departs from germline at one end; a sequencing error may be responsible. The chain joins TRBV4-3 to TRBJ2-1; D tentatively fits TRBD1 or TRBD2 (7 bases each). The length of the CDR3 is 15 residues. Germline V gene sequence: CDR1 LGHNA, CDR2 YSLEER. In nucleotides, the CDR3 is TGCGCCAGCAGCCAACCTGACAGGGACTACAATGAGCGGTTCTTC. The encoded protein is CASSQPDRDYNERFF.

This clonotype was detected a few times. The chain uses TRBV27 and TRBJ2-7; 7 bases are shared with TRBD1. The junction had 6 bases not matched to a gene; V was cut back by 4 bases and J by 3 bases. Germline V gene sequence: CDR1 MNHEY, CDR2 SMNVEV (reference sequence). This CDR3 region has 14 residues. CDR3 protein: CASSSQGVFYEQYF. CDR3 sequence (DNA): TGTGCCAGCAGTTCGCAGGGGGTTTTCTACGAGCAGTACTTC.

The V call is TRBV2, the J call TRBJ1-5; perhaps TRBD1 as D (5 bases). The germline CDR1 and CDR2 sequences are SNHLY and FYNNEI. Trimming cost V 7 bases and J 3 bases, with 10 bases left between them. This CDR3 region has 13 residues. The CDR3 is CASTWDFNQPQHF. For the CDR3, the DNA is TGTGCCAGCACGTGGGACTTCAATCAGCCCCAGCATTTT.

The chain combines TRBV5-4 with TRBJ2-5; TRBD1 might be the D (5 bases). The CDR3 loop spans 13 amino acids. Trimming stripped 1 base from V and 6 bases from J, with 10 bases between. Germline-derived CDR1 and CDR2 are SGHNT and YYREEE (reference sequence). For the CDR3, the DNA is TGTGCCAGCAGCTTGCAGGGTGTGCAGACCCAGTACTTC. It yields the protein CASSLQGVQTQYF.

About this clonotype itself: Compared with germline, one end of the junction differs, possibly owing to a read error. The CDR3 DNA is TGTGCCAACAGCCGTCGCATTGGCACAGATACGCAGTATTTT. It yields the protein CANSRRIGTDTQYF. The rearrangement joins TRBV7-6 to TRBJ2-3; D is unresolved. The CDR3 sequence is 14 residues long. Looked up from germline, CDR1 is SGHVS and CDR2 is FNYEAQ.

This clonotype was recorded many times. The genes are TRBV12-5 and TRBJ2-1; no clear D gene. The CDR3 runs to 12 residues. CDR1 is LGHNT and CDR2 is FRNRAP in the germline V gene. The V end lost 7 bases, the J end lost 6 bases, and 10 bases lay between the germline ends. The CDR3 reads CASAPYSNEQFF. The CDR3 DNA reads TGTGCTAGTGCTCCTTACAGCAATGAGCAGTTCTTC.

The rearrangement joins TRBV9 to TRBJ2-1; 7 nucleotides line up with TRBD1. There are 14 residues in the CDR3. From germline, CDR1 is SGDLS and CDR2 YYNGEE. V gave up 0 bases and J gave up 5 bases; unmatched junction bases: 2. This CDR3 is CASSVVGTDNEQFF. The CDR3 nucleotides read TGTGCCAGCAGCGTAGTGGGGACAGACAATGAGCAGTTCTTC. The variable domain in full, with the rest retrieved from reference TRBV9 and TRBJ2-1, is DSGVTQTPKHLITATGQRVTLRCSPRSGDLSVYWYQQSLDQGLQFLIQYYNGEERAKGNILERFSAQQFPDLHSELNLSSLELGDSALYFCASSVVGTDNEQFFGPGTRLTVL.

This clonotype was observed a few times. This rearrangement joins TRBV12-3 or TRBV12-4 to TRBJ2-7; tentative D call: TRBD2 (5 bases). The tail of the sequence fits TRBJ2-5 better, so the J call may be wrong. The CDR3 is made up of 12 amino acids. CDR3 amino acids: CASLQLGETQYF. CDR3 in DNA: TGTGCCTCTTTACAACTAGGAGAGACCCAGTACTTC.